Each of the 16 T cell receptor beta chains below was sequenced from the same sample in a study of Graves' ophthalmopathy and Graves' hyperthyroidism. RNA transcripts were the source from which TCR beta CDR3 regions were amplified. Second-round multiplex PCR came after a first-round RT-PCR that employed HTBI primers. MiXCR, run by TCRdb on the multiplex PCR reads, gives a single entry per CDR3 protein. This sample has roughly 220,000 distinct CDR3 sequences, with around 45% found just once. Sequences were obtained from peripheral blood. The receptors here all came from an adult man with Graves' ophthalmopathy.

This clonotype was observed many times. The CDR3 DNA reads as TGCAGCGTTGATATCGTGGGCACCATATATTTT. The encoded protein is CSVDIVGTIYF. The gene calls are TRBV29-1 and TRBJ1-3, with D unresolved. The V gene's germline CDR1 is SQVTM and CDR2 ANQGSEA. Trimming stripped 3 bases from V and 9 bases from J, with 9 bases between. This CDR3 has 11 residues.

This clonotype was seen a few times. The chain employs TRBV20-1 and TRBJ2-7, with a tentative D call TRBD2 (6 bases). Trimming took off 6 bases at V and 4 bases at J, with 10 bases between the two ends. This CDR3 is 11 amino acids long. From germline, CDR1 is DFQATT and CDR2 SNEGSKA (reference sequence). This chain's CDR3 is CSADREYEQYF. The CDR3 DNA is TGCAGTGCCGACCGGGAGTACGAGCAGTACTTC.

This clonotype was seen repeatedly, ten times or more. The CDR3 DNA sequence: TGTGCCATCAGTGAGTTTGCGCAGAACACTGAAGCTTTCTTT. Amino acids: CAISEFAQNTEAFF. V and J are TRBV10-3 and TRBJ1-1; D unresolved. Germline loops: CDR1 ENHRY, CDR2 SYGVKD. Between the trimmed V and J ends, which lost 1 base and 1 base, there was a span of 7 bases. The CDR3 runs 14 residues.

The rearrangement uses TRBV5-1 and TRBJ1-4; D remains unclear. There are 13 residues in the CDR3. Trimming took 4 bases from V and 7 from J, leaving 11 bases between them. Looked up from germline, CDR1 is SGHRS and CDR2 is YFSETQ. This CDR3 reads CASSGESREKLFF. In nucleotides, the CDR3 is TGCGCCAGCAGCGGGGAATCGCGTGAAAAACTGTTTTTT. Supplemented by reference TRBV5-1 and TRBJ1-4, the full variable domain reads KAGVTQTPRYLIKTRGQQVTLSCSPISGHRSVSWYQQTPGQGLQFLFEYFSETQRNKGNFPGRFSGRQFSNSRSEMNVSTLELGDSALYLCASSGESREKLFFGSGTQLSVL.

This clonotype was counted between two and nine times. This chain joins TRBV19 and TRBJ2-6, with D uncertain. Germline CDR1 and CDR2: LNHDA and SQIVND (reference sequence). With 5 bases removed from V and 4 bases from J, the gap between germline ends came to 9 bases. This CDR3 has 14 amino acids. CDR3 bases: TGTGCCAGTAGTCTCACGTTAGGGGCCAACGTCCTGACTTTC. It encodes CASSLTLGANVLTF.

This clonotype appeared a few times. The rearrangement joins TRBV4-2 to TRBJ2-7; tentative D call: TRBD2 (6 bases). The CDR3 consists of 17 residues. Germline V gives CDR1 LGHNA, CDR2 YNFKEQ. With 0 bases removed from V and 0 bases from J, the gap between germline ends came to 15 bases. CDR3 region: CASSQDTRLAISYEQYF. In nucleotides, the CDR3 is TGTGCCAGCAGCCAAGATACGAGGCTAGCGATCTCCTACGAGCAGTACTTC.

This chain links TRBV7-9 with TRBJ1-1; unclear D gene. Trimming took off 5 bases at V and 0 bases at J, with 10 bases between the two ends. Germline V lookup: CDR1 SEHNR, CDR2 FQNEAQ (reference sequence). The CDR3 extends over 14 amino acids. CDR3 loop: CASSARSVNTEAFF. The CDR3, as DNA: TGTGCCAGCAGCGCCAGGTCCGTGAACACTGAAGCTTTCTTT.

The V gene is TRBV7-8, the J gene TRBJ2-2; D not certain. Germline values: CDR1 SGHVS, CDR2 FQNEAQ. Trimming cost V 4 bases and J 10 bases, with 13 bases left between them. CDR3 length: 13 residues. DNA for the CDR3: TGTGCCAGCAGCTCAGGCCGGCTAATGGAGCTGTTTTTT. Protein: CASSSGRLMELFF.

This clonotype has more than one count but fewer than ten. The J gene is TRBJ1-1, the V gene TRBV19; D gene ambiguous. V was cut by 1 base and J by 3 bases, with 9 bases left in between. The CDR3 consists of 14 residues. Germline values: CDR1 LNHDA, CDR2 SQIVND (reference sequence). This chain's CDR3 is CASSIGQEDTEAFF. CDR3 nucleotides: TGTGCCAGTAGTATAGGCCAGGAGGACACTGAAGCTTTCTTT.

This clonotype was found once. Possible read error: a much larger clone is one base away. The CDR3: CAISDSDRGEQYF. The CDR3 DNA reads TGTGCCATCAGTGATTCGGACAGGGGCGAGCAGTACTTC. The chain has TRBV10-3 and TRBJ2-7; 9 bases fit TRBD1. Trimming removed 3 bases from V and 6 bases from J; junction bases left unmatched: 3. Germline lookup yields CDR1 ENHRY and CDR2 SYGVKD. The CDR3 contains 13 residues.

Written as DNA, the CDR3 is TGTGCCAGCAGCCGGAGTGAATCGGCCAACGTCCTGACTTTC. Amino acids: CASSRSESANVLTF. The genes are TRBV12-3 or TRBV12-4 and TRBJ2-6, with unresolved D. CDR3 length equals 14 residues. The V end lost 6 bases, the J end lost 6 bases, and 12 bases lay between the germline ends.

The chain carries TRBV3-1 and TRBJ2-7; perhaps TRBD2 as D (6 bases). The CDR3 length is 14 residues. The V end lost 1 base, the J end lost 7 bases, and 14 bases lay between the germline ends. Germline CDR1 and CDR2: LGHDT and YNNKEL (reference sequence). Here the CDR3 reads CASSQGLGGGEQYF. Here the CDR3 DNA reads TGTGCCAGCAGCCAAGGACTAGGTGGTGGAGAGCAGTACTTC.

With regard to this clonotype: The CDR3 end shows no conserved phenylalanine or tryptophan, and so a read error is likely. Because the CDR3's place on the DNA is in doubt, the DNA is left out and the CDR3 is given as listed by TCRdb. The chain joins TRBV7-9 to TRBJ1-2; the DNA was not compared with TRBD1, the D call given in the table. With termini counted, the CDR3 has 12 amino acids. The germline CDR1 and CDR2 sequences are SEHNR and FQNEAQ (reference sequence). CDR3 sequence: CASSQVGGRRTL.

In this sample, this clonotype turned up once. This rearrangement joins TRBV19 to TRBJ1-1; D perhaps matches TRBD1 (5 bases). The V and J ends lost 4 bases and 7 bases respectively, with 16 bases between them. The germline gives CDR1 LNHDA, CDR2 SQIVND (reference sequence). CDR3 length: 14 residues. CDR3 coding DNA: TGTGCCAGTAGTAAGAGCAGGGTCAGGTATGAAGCTTTCTTT. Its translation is CASSKSRVRYEAFF.

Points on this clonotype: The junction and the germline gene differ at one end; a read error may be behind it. The CDR3 here is CASSLRSSGNTRELFF. CDR3 bases: TGTGCCAGCAGCTTGAGGTCTAGCGGGAACACCAGGGAGCTGTTTTTT. The chain combines TRBV5-5 with TRBJ2-2; 9 bases match TRBD2. This CDR3 spans 16 amino acids. Germline-derived CDR1 and CDR2 are SGHKS and YYEKEE (reference sequence).

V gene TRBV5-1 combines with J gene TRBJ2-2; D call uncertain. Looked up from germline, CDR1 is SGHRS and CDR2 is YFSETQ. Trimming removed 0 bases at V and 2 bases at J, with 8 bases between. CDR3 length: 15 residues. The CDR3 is CASSLGGLNTGELFF. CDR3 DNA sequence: TGCGCCAGCAGCTTGGGAGGCCTTAACACCGGGGAGCTGTTTTTT.